This T cell receptor (beta chain) was identified during a study of T cells in Graves' hyperthyroidism and ophthalmopathy. Background on the study: Peripheral blood was taken when the disease was first diagnosed, before any treatment began.

The investigators amplified TCR beta CDR3 regions from RNA transcripts. The HTBI primer set drove a first-round RT-PCR of the TCR CDR3. TCRdb re-derived calls from the multiplex PCR reads in MiXCR, one entry per CDR3 protein. This sample has approximately 200,000 distinct CDR3 sequences, with roughly 18% found just once. This clonotype was seen only a few times. Patients counted as stable if ophthalmopathy did not develop within 18 months. Clinical symptoms, serum thyroxine and TRAb, thyroid ultrasound and orbital computed tomography were used for the diagnoses. From germline, CDR1 is SGHVS and CDR2 FQNEAQ. The CDR3 length is 13 residues. V lost 2 bases to trimming and J lost 6 bases, with 11 bases between them.

This TCR derives from a man aged 40-49 years with Graves' hyperthyroidism. The rearrangement links TRBV7-8 to TRBJ2-7, with no clear D. Sequenced material: blood. CDR3 nucleotides: TGTGCCAGCAGCTTACCACACCCAAGCGAGCAGTACTTC. Translating it yields CASSLPHPSEQYF.